This is a list of T cell receptor beta chains from one sample in a study of Graves' ophthalmopathy and Graves' hyperthyroidism. MiXCR, applied by TCRdb to the multiplex PCR reads, yields one record per CDR3 protein. Found here are roughly 600,000 distinct CDR3 sequences, less than 45% of them singletons; the top ten hold 3.5% to 5%. Sequences were obtained from peripheral blood or thyroid tissue (not recorded which). The receptor set was obtained from an adult man with Graves' hyperthyroidism. CDR3s include the opening cysteine and the closing phenylalanine or tryptophan. D genes are given only for firm matches. For some rows the clone size is stated as once, few or many, or as a class when expanded; others skip it.

TRBJ1-5,few,TRBV24-1,TRBD1,CATSDAGQGANQPQHF,TGTGCCACCAGTGATGCTGGACAGGGGGCGAATCAGCCCCAGCATTTT
TRBJ2-7,many,TRBV15,NA,CATSRDSGHEQYF,TGTGCCACCAGCAGAGATTCAGGCCACGAGCAGTACTTC
TRBJ1-2,NA,TRBV12-3/TRBV12-4,NA,CASTEGLGKLNGYTF,TGTGCCAGCACCGAAGGACTGGGGAAGCTGAATGGCTACACCTTC
TRBJ1-4,NA,TRBV29-1,NA,CSVETLVGGLGEKLFF,TGCAGCGTTGAAACCTTAGTCGGGGGCTTAGGTGAAAAACTGTTTTTT
TRBJ1-2,many,TRBV5-8,TRBD1,CASSLPTGGGYTF,TGTGCCAGCAGCTTGCCGACAGGGGGAGGCTACACCTTC
TRBJ1-1,many,TRBV25-1,TRBD1,CASSAYRGNTEAFF,TGTGCCAGCAGTGCTTACAGGGGTAACACTGAAGCTTTCTTT
TRBJ2-5,many,TRBV14,NA,CASSRTGTQYF,TGTGCCAGCAGCCGCACTGGGACCCAGTACTTC
TRBJ2-7,many,TRBV24-1,NA,CATSDFSTTGAYEQYF,TGTGCCACCAGTGATTTCTCGACAACCGGGGCCTACGAGCAGTACTTC
TRBJ1-4,many,TRBV20-1,TRBD1,CSASRGPNEKLFF,TGCAGTGCTAGCAGGGGGCCTAATGAAAAACTGTTTTTT
TRBJ2-7,once,TRBV7-8,TRBD1,CASSLFTGAYEQYF,TGTGCCAGCAGCTTATTTACAGGGGCCTACGAGCAGTACTTC
TRBJ1-1,many,TRBV29-1,TRBD1,CSVMDRANTEAFF,TGCAGCGTCATGGACAGGGCGAACACTGAAGCTTTCTTT
TRBJ2-7,few,TRBV6-1,NA,CASSHPSSGVYEQYF,TGTGCCAGCAGCCACCCTAGTTCAGGGGTCTACGAGCAGTACTTC
TRBJ1-1,NA,TRBV10-3,NA,CAISDVSWNTGAFF,TGTGCCATCAGTGATGTCTCCTGGAACACTGGAGCTTTCTTT
TRBJ2-2,many,TRBV4-1,NA,CASSQVTGQAGELFF,TGCGCCAGCAGCCAAGTGACAGGACAAGCCGGGGAGCTGTTTTTT
TRBJ1-1,many,TRBV6-5,NA,CATKMGVNTEAFF,TGTGCCACCAAAATGGGGGTGAACACTGAAGCTTTCTTT
TRBJ1-1,NA,TRBV4-1,NA,CASSQESRNVGLNTEAFF,TGCGCCAGCAGCCAAGAATCCCGGAATGTGGGCCTGAACACTGAAGCTTTCTTT
TRBJ2-7,many,TRBV6-5,NA,CASSYSSTYSSYEQYF,TGTGCCAGCAGTTACTCCTCGACTTACAGCTCCTACGAGCAGTACTTC
TRBJ2-5,NA,TRBV9,TRBD2,CASSVRGGANGQETQYF,TGTGCCAGCAGCGTCCGCGGGGGGGCCAATGGGCAAGAGACCCAGTACTTC
TRBJ1-2,many,TRBV2,NA,CASSGSRAGYTF,TGTGCCAGCAGTGGGTCCAGGGCTGGCTACACCTTC
TRBJ1-5,NA,TRBV27,TRBD1,CASSSRDRGYNSNQPQHF,TGTGCCAGCAGTTCCCGGGACAGGGGATACAATAGCAATCAGCCCCAGCATTTT
TRBJ2-2,NA,TRBV10-3,NA,CAISESHPGEANTGELFF,TGTGCCATCAGTGAGTCCCACCCGGGAGAGGCGAACACCGGGGAGCTGTTTTTT
TRBJ2-2,many,TRBV24-1,NA,CATSDGGLTGELFF,TGTGCCACCAGTGATGGGGGTTTGACCGGGGAGCTGTTTTTT
TRBJ1-2,few,TRBV6-5,NA,CASSSTSLGTPDYLNYGYTF,TGTGCCAGCAGCTCCACCTCCCTCGGGACACCGGATTACCTTAACTATGGCTACACCTTC